The 30 T cell receptor beta chains given below trace back to one sample, sequenced in a study of cytomegalovirus exposure and HLA in healthy donors (dated by TCRdb to 2016 to 2017). Libraries were made using the immunoSEQ multiplex PCR assay. TCRdb provides this immuneACCESS table in a form limited to in-frame rearrangements. Some clones are lacking; in checked studies, under half of them reflect an unresolved V gene, and why the rest are absent is not known. The sample records about 120,000 clones, approximately 90% of which are singletons. Of the sample, about 4.4% is held by the ten largest clones. The material sequenced was PBMCs. The receptors come from a man between 18 and 29 years old in good health and CMV-seropositive.

This chain links TRBV7-9 with TRBJ1-6; D is ambiguous. This CDR3 has 11 amino acids. Germline V lookup: CDR1 SEHNR, CDR2 FQNEAQ (reference sequence). The V and J ends lost 3 bases and 12 bases respectively, with 6 bases between them. In DNA, the CDR3 is TGTGCCAGCAGCTTGAGCGGACCCCTCCACTTT. Its protein is CASSLSGPLHF.

The chain carries TRBV29-1 and TRBJ1-2, with D perhaps TRBD1 (6 bases). CDR1 and CDR2 from the germline V gene are SQVTM and ANQGSEA. This CDR3 comprises 14 residues. V lost 6 bases and J lost 1, with 15 bases in between. The CDR3 bases are TGCAGCGTCCTGATTACAGGGCTTAACTATGGCTACACCTTC. It encodes CSVLITGLNYGYTF.

This clone was detected once. The chain employs TRBV5-1 and TRBJ2-2, with unresolved D. Germline CDR1 reads SGHRS; CDR2 reads YFSETQ. The V and J ends lost 9 bases and 0 bases respectively, with 12 bases between them. This CDR3 comprises 14 residues. CDR3 protein: CATERATNTGELFF. Written as DNA, the CDR3 is TGCGCCACCGAAAGAGCTACGAACACCGGGGAGCTGTTTTTT. Combining the CDR3 with reference TRBV5-1 and TRBJ2-2 gives the whole variable domain KAGVTQTPRYLIKTRGQQVTLSCSPISGHRSVSWYQQTPGQGLQFLFEYFSETQRNKGNFPGRFSGRQFSNSRSEMNVSTLELGDSALYLCATERATNTGELFFGEGSRLTVL.

This chain connects TRBV2 to TRBJ2-3, with 14 bases aligning to TRBD2. V lost 4 bases to trimming and J lost 4 bases; unmatched junction nucleotides: 7. Per the germline V gene, CDR1 is SNHLY and CDR2 is FYNNEI. The CDR3 extends over 17 amino acids. CDR3 nucleotide sequence: TGTGCCAGCAGTGTACCGACTAGCGGGGGGGACTCAGATACGCAGTATTTT. This sequence encodes CASSVPTSGGDSDTQYF.

The V call is TRBV4-2, the J call TRBJ2-4; D gene uncertain. CDR3 size: 14 residues. The ends were cut back, 0 bases at V and 1 base at J, with 4 bases in the middle. Looked up from germline, CDR1 is LGHNA and CDR2 is YNFKEQ. This CDR3 is CASSQDRAKNIQYF. The CDR3 DNA reads as TGTGCCAGCAGCCAAGACAGGGCCAAAAACATTCAGTACTTC.

The V call is TRBV7-6, the J call TRBJ2-7, with D perhaps matching TRBD2 (6 bases). V was cut by 6 bases and J by 4 bases, with 10 bases left in between. Germline assignment: CDR1 SGHVS and CDR2 FNYEAQ. The CDR3 length is 12 residues. CDR3 nucleotide sequence: TGTGCCAGCAGTCATCGGGGGTACGAGCAGTACTTC. Amino acid sequence: CASSHRGYEQYF.

The chain has TRBV7-2 and TRBJ2-1, with D perhaps TRBD1 (5 bases). The V end lost 3 bases, the J end lost 10 bases, and 10 bases lay between the germline ends. This CDR3 region has 12 residues. Germline CDR1 SGHTA, CDR2 FQGNSA. This CDR3 is CASSFGADEQFF. CDR3 nucleotide sequence: TGTGCCAGCAGCTTTGGGGCAGACGAGCAGTTCTTC.

The chain employs TRBV5-4 and TRBJ2-2, with TRBD1 identical over 9 bases. The length of the CDR3 is 14 residues. The ends lost 5 bases at V and 3 bases at J; junction bases unmatched: 2. Looked up from germline, CDR1 is SGHNT and CDR2 is YYREEE (reference sequence). The DNA of the CDR3 is TGTGCCAGCAGGACAGGGGGAGACACCGGGGAGCTGTTTTTT. It codes for CASRTGGDTGELFF.

This CDR3 is CASSTSTSNTEAFF. The CDR3 bases are TGTGCCAGCAGCACCTCGACAAGCAACACTGAAGCTTTCTTT. The rearrangement joins TRBV5-4 to TRBJ1-1; D unclear. CDR1 SGHNT and CDR2 YYREEE come from the germline V gene (reference sequence). This CDR3 has 14 amino acids. The V gene lost 4 bases and the J gene lost 2 bases, with 12 bases spanning the gap.

The chain combines TRBV6-1 with TRBJ1-1, with D possibly TRBD1 on 6 matching bases. Germline-derived CDR1 and CDR2 are MNHNS and SASEGT. The germline V and J ends were trimmed by 2 bases and 0 bases, with 7 bases remaining between them. The length of the CDR3 is 14 residues. The CDR3 sequence: CASSERGMNTEAFF. CDR3 DNA: TGTGCCAGCAGTGAAAGGGGGATGAACACTGAAGCTTTCTTT.

The chain employs TRBV7-9 and TRBJ2-5; D perhaps matches TRBD2 (6 bases). V was pared by 5 bases and J by 6 bases, with 16 bases between. Germline loops: CDR1 SEHNR, CDR2 FQNEAQ (reference sequence). The CDR3 is made up of 14 amino acids. The CDR3 bases are TGTGCCAGCAGCCCCGACGCTAGCGAAAAGACCCAGTACTTC. Translation gives CASSPDASEKTQYF.

The chain links TRBV6-6 to TRBJ1-4; D is uncertain. Germline V gene data show CDR1 as MNHNY and CDR2 as SVGAGI (reference sequence). The CDR3 extends over 12 amino acids. Deletions cut 6 bases from V and 5 bases from J, with 7 bases between. The CDR3 here is CASSMENEKLFF. The CDR3 DNA reads TGTGCCAGCAGCATGGAGAATGAAAAACTGTTTTTT.

This clone was picked up one time. The chain carries TRBV7-2 and TRBJ2-1; 7 bases fit TRBD1. There are 14 residues in the CDR3. Germline CDR1 SGHTA, CDR2 FQGNSA. V gave up 6 bases and J gave up 4 bases; unmatched junction bases: 6. CDR3 coding DNA: TGTGCCAGCAGGGGGACAGTTAGTTACAATGAGCAGTTCTTC. This sequence encodes CASRGTVSYNEQFF.

This chain links TRBV7-8 with TRBJ1-2; 7 positions agree with TRBD1. The CDR3 has 15 residues. Germline CDR1 reads SGHVS; CDR2 reads FQNEAQ. V shed 4 bases and J 6 bases; nucleotides not matched to a gene: 11. This CDR3 reads CASSSRTGPADGYTF. CDR3 DNA: TGTGCCAGCAGCTCGCGGACAGGCCCTGCGGATGGCTACACCTTC.

V and J are TRBV5-6 and TRBJ1-1; D ambiguous. The CDR3 length is 16 residues. V lost 4 bases and J 1 base, leaving 17 bases between the germline ends. Germline V gene data show CDR1 as SGHDT and CDR2 as YYEEEE. In DNA, the CDR3 is TGTGCCAGCAGCCACCGGGGAGCCGGCGGGAACACTGAAGCTTTCTTT. As protein: CASSHRGAGGNTEAFF.

This chain uses TRBV4-2 with TRBJ2-3, with 9 bases fitting TRBD1. The ends lost 1 base at V and 6 bases at J; junction bases unmatched: 5. Germline-derived CDR1 and CDR2 are LGHNA and YNFKEQ. The CDR3 runs 15 residues. The CDR3 loop reads CASSQGDRGGDTQYF. CDR3 bases: TGTGCCAGCAGCCAAGGCGACAGGGGGGGGGATACGCAGTATTTT.

This chain uses TRBV7-9 with TRBJ1-2; D ambiguous. This CDR3 is 14 amino acids long. CDR1 is SEHNR and CDR2 is FQNEAQ in the germline V gene (reference sequence). Trimming pared 7 bases from V and 8 bases from J, leaving 20 bases between. CDR3: CASTFGRFNQGYTF. The CDR3, as DNA: TGTGCCAGCACCTTTGGTCGTTTTAATCAGGGCTACACCTTC.

V is TRBV25-1 and J is TRBJ1-1; no firm D call. The CDR3 totals 13 residues. Between the trimmed V and J ends, which lost 6 bases and 4 bases, there was a span of 12 bases. CDR1 is MGHDK and CDR2 is SYGVNS in the germline V gene. CDR3 region: CASRTARSTEAFF. The CDR3 DNA reads TGTGCCAGCAGGACTGCCCGGTCCACTGAAGCTTTCTTT.

The CDR3, as DNA: TGTGCCAGCAGTTTGGTGGGACAAAACTACGAGCAGTACTTC. This encodes CASSLVGQNYEQYF. The chain carries TRBV27 and TRBJ2-7, with a weak D call TRBD1 (6 bases). V shed 3 bases and J shed 3 bases, with 12 bases lying between them. This CDR3 contains 14 residues. The germline CDR1 and CDR2 sequences are MNHEY and SMNVEV (reference sequence).

This chain connects TRBV5-4 to TRBJ1-2; no firm D call. CDR3 size: 15 residues. Germline values: CDR1 SGHNT, CDR2 YYREEE (reference sequence). V lost 0 bases to trimming and J lost 7 bases, with 16 bases between them. CDR3 nucleotides: TGTGCCAGCAGCTTGGACGGGGTTATATCAGGTGGCTACACCTTC. Amino acids: CASSLDGVISGGYTF.

Only a few counts were recorded for this clone. The chain is built from TRBV4-3 and TRBJ1-2, with 7 bases aligning to TRBD1. The CDR3 loop spans 17 amino acids. J gave up 5 bases and V 6 bases, and 18 bases lay outside the gene matches. CDR1 and CDR2 (germline): LGHNA, YSLEER. CDR3 amino acids: CASRAESQGDLIYGYTF. CDR3 bases: TGCGCCAGCAGAGCGGAGAGCCAGGGGGATCTGATTTATGGCTACACCTTC.

V usage is TRBV4-1 and J usage is TRBJ2-2; TRBD2 agrees at 12 bases. CDR3 size: 17 residues. Germline CDR1 and CDR2: MGHRA and YSYEKL. The V and J ends lost 1 base and 5 bases, in that order; junction bases with no gene match: 5. CDR3 coding DNA: TGCGCCAGCAGCCAAGCTAGCGGGGGGGCAACGACCGGGGAGCTGTTTTTT. It specifies CASSQASGGATTGELFF.

The genes are TRBV9 and TRBJ2-3, with 8 bases aligning to TRBD2. Trimming took 4 bases from V and 6 from J; bases not matched to a gene: 7. The CDR3 has 14 amino acids. Germline V gives CDR1 SGDLS, CDR2 YYNGEE. DNA of the CDR3: TGTGCCAGCAGCCGGGGGGGCGGATTGGATACGCAGTATTTT. Protein product: CASSRGGGLDTQYF.

The chain is built from TRBV9 and TRBJ2-3; 8 bases are a match to TRBD2. The CDR3 totals 15 residues. Germline CDR1 is SGDLS and CDR2 is YYNGEE. Trimming removed 4 bases from V and 2 bases from J; junction bases left unmatched: 6. CDR3 DNA: TGTGCCAGCAGCACCTCGGGGGGGTTCACAGATACGCAGTATTTT. Amino acid sequence: CASSTSGGFTDTQYF.

The chain is built from TRBV4-2 and TRBJ2-1, with D perhaps TRBD2 (6 bases). Germline V lookup: CDR1 LGHNA, CDR2 YNFKEQ. V was cut by 1 base and J by 4 bases, with 14 bases left in between. The CDR3 is 16 amino acids. CDR3 in DNA: TGTGCCAGCAGCCAAGCGGGTGGTGGGAGGTACAATGAGCAGTTCTTC. It yields the protein CASSQAGGGRYNEQFF.

V is TRBV11-2 and J is TRBJ2-2, with TRBD2 as a possible D gene (7 bases). The germline CDR1 and CDR2 sequences are SGHAT and FQNNGV. V gave up 7 bases and J gave up 5 bases, with 20 bases separating them. The CDR3 has 16 residues. The CDR3 reads CASTRARGGTTGELFF. CDR3 coding DNA: TGTGCCAGCACCCGTGCGAGGGGGGGTACGACCGGGGAGCTGTTTTTT.

This clone was detected a few times. The chain uses TRBV2 and TRBJ1-2, with D possibly TRBD1 on 6 matching bases. The V gene's germline CDR1 is SNHLY and CDR2 FYNNEI. This CDR3 is built from 14 residues. V lost 3 bases and J 3 bases, leaving 11 bases between the germline ends. The CDR3 sequence: CASSDRGVDYGYTF. CDR3 nucleotide sequence: TGTGCCAGCAGTGACAGGGGTGTCGACTATGGCTACACCTTC.

J is TRBJ2-1 and V is TRBV7-2; D unresolved. This CDR3 has 15 amino acids. Germline V gene lookup returns CDR1 SGHTA and CDR2 FQGNSA. Trimming pared 0 bases from V and 0 bases from J, leaving 6 bases between. The CDR3 bases are TGTGCCAGCAGCTTAGCCTTTAGCTCCTACAATGAGCAGTTCTTC. Residues: CASSLAFSSYNEQFF.

The rearrangement uses TRBV10-1 and TRBJ1-4; 9 bases fit TRBD1. Trimming removed 4 bases from V and 7 bases from J; junction bases left unmatched: 4. CDR3 length equals 14 residues. Germline values: CDR1 WNHNN, CDR2 SYGVQD (reference sequence). CDR3 in amino acids: CASSADRGREKLFF. The CDR3 DNA follows: TGCGCCAGCAGTGCGGACAGGGGCCGTGAAAAACTGTTTTTT.

V is TRBV2 and J is TRBJ2-3; 7 nucleotides align to TRBD2. This CDR3 has 16 residues. The V segment lost 1 base and the J segment 3 bases; nucleotides outside the gene matches: 7. CDR1 is SNHLY, CDR2 FYNNEI, per germline. The CDR3 DNA sequence: TGTGCCAGCAGTGAAGATGGGAGGGGTTGGACAGATACGCAGTATTTT. It translates to CASSEDGRGWTDTQYF.